Listed here are 15 T cell receptor beta chains from one sample, sequenced in a study of human T cells and chemical hapten exposure. TCRdb reprocessed the RACE reads via MiXCR and lists one record per CDR3 protein. The sample contains tens of thousands of distinct CDR3 sequences, 9.3% of which appear only once. Time point in this sample: patch test 1, 2 weeks after DPC sensitization. The treatment here: therapeutic diphenylcyclopropenone sensitization with weekly scalp DPC. Specimen: whole blood, collected in connection with sensitization to the hapten diphenylcyclopropenone (DPC). Receptors originate from a woman aged 40 to 50 with alopecia areata. Some clones in this sample may be carry-over from other donors' samples.

This clonotype was picked up many times. V usage is TRBV7-2 and J usage is TRBJ2-7, with TRBD1 matching over 9 bases. Germline V lookup: CDR1 SGHTA, CDR2 FQGNSA. The CDR3 totals 14 residues. The V and J ends lost 2 bases and 3 bases, in that order; junction bases with no gene match: 2. DNA of the CDR3: TGTGCCAGCAGCTTAAACAGGGGGCACTACGAGCAGTACTTC. Amino acid sequence: CASSLNRGHYEQYF. Variable domain in full (rest from reference TRBV7-2 and TRBJ2-7): GAGVSQSPSNKVTEKGKDVELRCDPISGHTALYWYRQSLGQGLEFLIYFQGNSAPDKSGLPSDRFSAERTGGSVSTLTIQRTQQEDSAVYLCASSLNRGHYEQYFGPGTRLTVT.

There are many counts of this clonotype. J is TRBJ1-3 and V is TRBV4-3; no definite D call. V shed 0 bases and J shed 0 bases, with 12 bases lying between them. The CDR3 totals 17 residues. CDR1 is LGHNA and CDR2 is YSLEER in the germline V gene. CDR3 amino acids: CASSQDSRAFSGNTIYF. The CDR3 DNA is TGCGCCAGCAGCCAAGATAGTCGGGCCTTCTCTGGAAACACCATATATTTT.

The sample holds many counts of this clonotype. The chain uses TRBV14 and TRBJ1-2; 9 bases line up with TRBD1. V lost 4 bases and J lost 5; bases outside the gene matches: 2. This CDR3 region has 13 residues. Germline assignment: CDR1 SGHDN and CDR2 FVKESK. This chain's CDR3 is CASSPGQGYGYTF. CDR3 bases: TGTGCCAGCAGCCCGGGACAGGGATATGGCTACACCTTC.

This clonotype appeared many times. This rearrangement joins TRBV3-1 to TRBJ1-6, with a weak D call TRBD1 (6 bases). Germline CDR1 reads LGHDT; CDR2 reads YNNKEL (reference sequence). The CDR3 sequence is 18 residues long. Trimming stripped 2 bases from V and 4 bases from J, with 18 bases between. The CDR3 region has the DNA TGTGCCAGCAGCCAATCGACAGGCCTTGGAGTTTATAATTCACCCCTCCACTTT. The encoded protein is CASSQSTGLGVYNSPLHF.

This clonotype was observed at least ten times. The chain combines TRBV18 with TRBJ1-1; TRBD1 is a possible D gene (5 bases). The V gene's germline CDR1 is KGHSH and CDR2 LQKENI. V was trimmed by 5 bases and J by 1 base, leaving 11 bases between them. CDR3 length equals 14 residues. In nucleotides, the CDR3 is TGTGCCAGCTCAACTCAAAGGGGGAACACTGAAGCTTTCTTT. Protein sequence: CASSTQRGNTEAFF.

This clonotype was seen many times. The chain links TRBV3-1 to TRBJ1-4, with D perhaps matching TRBD1 (6 bases). Germline V gene lookup returns CDR1 LGHDT and CDR2 YNNKEL (reference sequence). The CDR3 runs 15 residues. The germline V and J ends were trimmed by 4 bases and 9 bases, with 18 bases remaining between them. Here the CDR3 reads CASSPHTDSAQKLFF. The DNA of the CDR3 is TGTGCCAGCAGCCCGCATACGGACAGCGCGCAAAAACTGTTTTTT.

The chain joins TRBV12-3 or TRBV12-4 to TRBJ2-3; 8 bases map to TRBD2. The CDR3 is 15 amino acids. The junction had 6 bases not matched to a gene; V was cut back by 6 bases and J by 1 base. CDR3 sequence reads: CASRMSGGGTDTQYF. In DNA form, the CDR3 reads TGTGCCAGCAGAATGTCCGGGGGGGGCACAGATACGCAGTATTTT.

The rearrangement uses TRBV9 and TRBJ2-2; D ambiguous. Germline CDR1 reads SGDLS; CDR2 reads YYNGEE. Between the trimmed V and J ends, which lost 5 bases and 1 base, there was a span of 6 bases. CDR3 length: 13 amino acids. The CDR3 DNA reads as TGTGCCAGCAGAAAGAAGAACACCGGGGAGCTGTTTTTT. Translation gives CASRKKNTGELFF.

This clonotype has a count of ten or more. This chain connects TRBV20-1 to TRBJ1-2; D remains unclear. Deletions cut 2 bases from V and 4 bases from J, with 14 bases between. The CDR3 loop spans 14 amino acids. Germline CDR1 DFQATT, CDR2 SNEGSKA (reference sequence). The CDR3 DNA reads TGCAGTGCTAGACCCTGGGAAGGGCGCTATGGCTACACCTTC. As protein: CSARPWEGRYGYTF.

This clonotype was recorded many times. V usage is TRBV14 and J usage is TRBJ2-1; tentative D call: TRBD2 (6 bases). The CDR3 extends over 16 amino acids. Germline V CDR1 and CDR2: SGHDN, FVKESK. The germline V and J ends were trimmed by 1 base and 8 bases, with 18 bases remaining between them. CDR3 bases: TGTGCCAGCAGCCAAGGCTCTAGGAGGGAGTATGATGAGCAGTTCTTC. Encoded protein: CASSQGSRREYDEQFF.

V and J are TRBV20-1 and TRBJ1-1; D is unresolved. The CDR3 has 13 residues. Trimming left V 6 bases short and J 3 bases short, with 14 bases between. Germline V gene sequence: CDR1 DFQATT, CDR2 SNEGSKA (reference sequence). The CDR3 DNA reads TGCAGTGCCATCCCCGCCGAGGACACTGAAGCTTTCTTT. This gives the protein CSAIPAEDTEAFF.

This clonotype was counted ten times or more. This rearrangement joins TRBV6-5 to TRBJ1-6, with D tentatively TRBD1 (6 bases). Germline CDR1 MNHEY, CDR2 SVGAGI. Trimming took 3 bases from V and 7 from J, leaving 16 bases between them. The CDR3 is 16 residues long. This chain's CDR3 is CASSYYRAVGNSPLHF. Written as DNA, the CDR3 is TGTGCCAGCAGTTATTACAGGGCGGTCGGAAATTCACCCCTCCACTTT.

This clonotype was seen more than once but under ten times. The chain has TRBV29-1 and TRBJ1-3, with D hard to call. The V end was cut by 6 bases, the J end by 0 bases, with 3 bases between. Germline V gene lookup returns CDR1 SQVTM and CDR2 ANQGSEA. CDR3 length: 11 residues. DNA for the CDR3: TGCAGCGTCCCCTCTGGAAACACCATATATTTT. This sequence encodes CSVPSGNTIYF.

In nucleotides, the CDR3 is TGTGCCAGCAGTTTCCGCTTGGGACAGGTGCGCGAGCAGTACTTC. It codes for CASSFRLGQVREQYF. The chain combines TRBV12-3 or TRBV12-4 with TRBJ2-7; TRBD1 matches 8 bases. The CDR3 runs to 15 residues. J gave up 6 bases and V 3 bases, and 10 bases lay outside the gene matches.

In this sample, this clonotype turned up many times. This rearrangement joins TRBV12-3 or TRBV12-4 to TRBJ2-7, with 9 positions matching TRBD1. V lost 6 bases to trimming and J lost 3 bases; unmatched junction nucleotides: 6. The CDR3 totals 14 residues. CDR3 DNA sequence: TGTGCCAGCAGCTTCCGGGACAGGGTCTACGAGCAGTACTTC. It specifies CASSFRDRVYEQYF.